Listed here are 19 T cell receptor beta chains from one sample, sequenced in a study of identical twins. One entry per CDR3 protein, called by TCRdb with MiXCR from the 5' RACE reads. The sample includes 350,000 or so distinct CDR3 sequences, approximately 8.7% of them seen just once. Source material: naive T cells sorted from blood. These receptor sequences come from a woman aged 45-59 years in good health.

The CDR3 reads CASSRVGKGKNTEAFF. The CDR3 coding sequence is TGCGCCAGCAGCCGGGTAGGGAAGGGAAAGAACACTGAAGCTTTCTTT. The chain uses TRBV4-1 and TRBJ1-1; D call uncertain. Germline CDR1 reads MGHRA; CDR2 reads YSYEKL. The CDR3 is 16 residues long. V was pared by 4 bases and J by 1 base, with 16 bases between.

This clonotype was recorded many times. The V and J genes are TRBV5-1 and TRBJ2-5; D gene ambiguous. The CDR3 has 16 amino acids. Germline V gives CDR1 SGHRS, CDR2 YFSETQ. V was pared by 1 base and J by 1 base, with 14 bases between. CDR3 sequence: CASSLRPVTTQETQYF. DNA of the CDR3: TGCGCCAGCAGCTTGCGGCCAGTTACGACCCAAGAGACCCAGTACTTC. The full variable domain, completed using reference TRBV5-1 and TRBJ2-5, is KAGVTQTPRYLIKTRGQQVTLSCSPISGHRSVSWYQQTPGQGLQFLFEYFSETQRNKGNFPGRFSGRQFSNSRSEMNVSTLELGDSALYLCASSLRPVTTQETQYFGPGTRLLVL.

This clonotype has only a few counts. The chain has TRBV7-3 and TRBJ2-7, with 7 bases aligning to TRBD1. CDR3 size: 13 residues. Per the germline V gene, CDR1 is SGHTA and CDR2 is FQGTGA. V trimming: 4 bases; J trimming: 5 bases; junction bases outside the gene matches: 5. The CDR3 loop reads CASSSTGFHEQYF. The DNA for the CDR3 is TGTGCCAGCAGCTCGACAGGGTTCCACGAGCAGTACTTC.

This clonotype was detected many times. This chain uses TRBV5-1 with TRBJ2-5, with D hard to call. This CDR3 spans 12 amino acids. V lost 0 bases and J 1 base, leaving 1 base between the germline ends. Germline assignment: CDR1 SGHRS and CDR2 YFSETQ. CDR3: CASSLAQETQYF. The CDR3, as DNA: TGCGCCAGCAGCTTGGCCCAAGAGACCCAGTACTTC.

To note about this clonotype: A much larger clone differs by one base, so this may be a read error. Here the CDR3 omits its conserved ending phenylalanine or tryptophan, so a read error is the likely source. The chain recombines TRBV3-1 with TRBJ2-6; D remains unclear. Germline V gene sequence: CDR1 LGHDT, CDR2 YNNKEL (reference sequence). Trimming stripped 0 bases from V and 3 bases from J, with 3 bases between. The CDR3 loop spans 14 amino acids. CDR3 sequence (DNA): TGTGCCAGCAGCCAAGATCATGGGGCCAACGTCCTGACTCTC. It specifies CASSQDHGANVLTL.

The chain is built from TRBV20-1 and TRBJ1-5; D perhaps matches TRBD1 (5 bases). CDR1 DFQATT and CDR2 SNEGSKA come from the germline V gene (reference sequence). Trimming removed 1 base from V and 3 bases from J, with 7 bases in between. The CDR3 runs 13 residues. The CDR3 protein is CSARVTVNQPQHF. The CDR3 nucleotides are TGCAGTGCTAGAGTGACAGTCAATCAGCCCCAGCATTTT.

This chain joins TRBV12-3 or TRBV12-4 and TRBJ2-2, with D perhaps matching TRBD2 (6 bases). Trimming took off 2 bases at V and 4 bases at J, with 14 bases between the two ends. The CDR3 covers 16 residues. CDR3: CASSLRSGSGTGELFF. The DNA of the CDR3 is TGTGCCAGCAGTTTAAGGTCTGGTAGCGGCACCGGGGAGCTGTTTTTT.

This clonotype appeared a few times. The chain joins TRBV20-1 to TRBJ2-2; 8 positions match TRBD2. The V gene end was trimmed by 6 bases and the J gene end by 0 bases; junction bases not matched to a gene: 9. Germline V gene data show CDR1 as DFQATT and CDR2 as SNEGSKA (reference sequence). This CDR3 contains 16 residues. The CDR3 reads CSAPRVAGTNTGELFF. In DNA form, the CDR3 reads TGCAGTGCCCCCAGGGTAGCGGGGACGAACACCGGGGAGCTGTTTTTT.

The chain links TRBV14 to TRBJ2-1; 12 nucleotides agree with TRBD2. The V and J ends lost 3 bases and 7 bases, in that order; junction bases with no gene match: 7. CDR1 SGHDN and CDR2 FVKESK come from the germline V gene. The length of the CDR3 is 16 residues. The CDR3 DNA reads as TGTGCCAGCAGCCAGCGACTAGCGGGAGACGGGAATGAGCAGTTCTTC. It yields the protein CASSQRLAGDGNEQFF.

This clonotype was detected a few times. The chain recombines TRBV2 with TRBJ2-1; 7 bases match TRBD2. The germline CDR1 and CDR2 sequences are SNHLY and FYNNEI. This CDR3 comprises 13 residues. V dropped 10 bases and J dropped 7; count of bases not matched to a gene: 10. CDR3 in DNA: TGTGCCACCCCGGGCAGCGGGGAGAATGAGCAGTTCTTC. Translated: CATPGSGENEQFF.

The chain carries TRBV10-3 and TRBJ2-7; TRBD1 aligns across 9 bases. The germline V gene has CDR1 ENHRY and CDR2 SYGVKD. J was trimmed by 4 bases and V by 5 bases; bases with no gene match: 3. CDR3 length: 13 amino acids. Here the CDR3 reads CAISSGQGYEQYV. The DNA for the CDR3 is TGTGCCATCAGTTCGGGACAGGGTTACGAGCAGTACGTC.

V gene TRBV5-4 combines with J gene TRBJ2-1, with TRBD2 as a possible D gene (7 bases). V was cut by 7 bases and J by 6 bases, with 14 bases left in between. This CDR3 is 13 amino acids long. Germline values: CDR1 SGHNT, CDR2 YYREEE (reference sequence). The CDR3 nucleotides read TGTGCCAGCTCGGAGGGAGGGGGCAATGAGCAGTTCTTC. Translating it yields CASSEGGGNEQFF.

This clonotype was observed a few times. The chain links TRBV5-5 to TRBJ2-1, with TRBD2 identical over 11 bases. J was trimmed by 8 bases and V by 2 bases; bases with no gene match: 3. The CDR3 sequence is 14 residues long. Germline loops: CDR1 SGHKS, CDR2 YYEKEE (reference sequence). The CDR3 nucleotides read TGTGCCAGCAGCTTTAGCGGGAGGGGTGATGAGCAGTTCTTC. This encodes CASSFSGRGDEQFF. The full variable domain, rest sourced from reference TRBV5-5 and TRBJ2-1, is DAGVTQSPTHLIKTRGQQVTLRCSPISGHKSVSWYQQVLGQGPQFIFQYYEKEERGRGNFPDRFSARQFPNYSSELNVNALLLGDSALYLCASSFSGRGDEQFFGPGTRLTVL.

This chain links TRBV27 with TRBJ1-6; perhaps TRBD1 as D (6 bases). The germline gives CDR1 MNHEY, CDR2 SMNVEV (reference sequence). Trimming removed 6 bases from V and 9 bases from J, with 15 bases in between. This CDR3 comprises 14 residues. CDR3 loop: CASSPVGAGSPLHF. CDR3 nucleotide sequence: TGTGCCAGCAGCCCCGTGGGGGCCGGTTCACCCCTCCACTTT.

The chain combines TRBV7-9 with TRBJ1-1; a possible D gene is TRBD1 (6 bases). The CDR3 runs 14 residues. V shed 5 bases and J shed 4 bases, with 14 bases lying between them. The germline CDR1 and CDR2 sequences are SEHNR and FQNEAQ (reference sequence). CDR3 protein: CASSQSGQITEAFF. CDR3 in DNA: TGTGCCAGCAGCCAAAGCGGACAGATCACTGAAGCTTTCTTT.

This clonotype was counted ten times or more. This chain links TRBV5-6 with TRBJ2-1; possibly TRBD2 for D (6 bases). Trimming took 4 bases from V and 10 from J, leaving 21 bases between them. CDR3 length: 15 residues. Germline V lookup: CDR1 SGHDT, CDR2 YYEEEE. The CDR3 is CASSPGDRLSWEQFF. The DNA of the CDR3 is TGTGCCAGCAGCCCGGGAGATAGGCTTTCGTGGGAGCAGTTCTTC.

The chain has TRBV12-3 or TRBV12-4 and TRBJ2-1, with D perhaps given as TRBD1 or TRBD2 (5 bases each). The V end was cut by 6 bases, the J end by 5 bases, with 14 bases between. The CDR3 has 14 residues. CDR3 bases: TGTGCCAGCAGCCTGTGGGGGAGCGACAATGAGCAGTTCTTC. It encodes CASSLWGSDNEQFF.

The rearrangement joins TRBV20-1 to TRBJ2-5; possible D gene TRBD1, 6 bases. CDR3 length: 13 amino acids. Germline-derived CDR1 and CDR2 are DFQATT and SNEGSKA (reference sequence). Trimming took off 0 bases at V and 2 bases at J, with 7 bases between the two ends. The CDR3 here is CSARDGQQETQYF. The CDR3 coding sequence is TGCAGTGCTAGAGACGGACAGCAAGAGACCCAGTACTTC.

This sequence joins TRBV29-1 and TRBJ2-3; no clear D gene. The CDR3 extends over 13 amino acids. V lost 4 bases to trimming and J lost 2 bases, with 10 bases between them. Looked up from germline, CDR1 is SQVTM and CDR2 is ANQGSEA. CDR3 in DNA: TGCAGCGTTGGTCCGAGGAACACAGATACGCAGTATTTT. The encoded protein is CSVGPRNTDTQYF.